The 5 T cell receptor beta chains below were found in one sample sequenced in a study of T cells after somatic rescue of genetic block (TCRdb year 2020). Libraries were built with the immunoSEQ multiplex PCR assay. What TCRdb holds here is the immuneACCESS table cut down to in-frame rearrangements. Part of the clones is not present; checked against another copy, under half of the missing clones reflect an unresolved V gene, and the others are unexplained. The sample yields 110,000 or so clones; about 90% were counted once. The ten largest account for around 1.5% of the sample. The sample was peripheral blood mononuclear cells (PBMCs). The receptors here all came from a woman between 18 and 29 years old.

This clone was picked up one time. V gene TRBV2 combines with J gene TRBJ2-1; D not certain. Germline V gene data show CDR1 as SNHLY and CDR2 as FYNNEI. V shed 3 bases and J shed 0 bases, with 12 bases lying between them. The CDR3 covers 16 residues. CDR3 nucleotides: TGTGCCAGCAGTGATGAAAGGATTAGCTCCTACAATGAGCAGTTCTTC. Translated, it gives CASSDERISSYNEQFF. The variable domain in full, with the rest retrieved from reference TRBV2 and TRBJ2-1, is EPEVTQTPSHQVTQMGQEVILRCVPISNHLYFYWYRQILGQKVEFLVSFYNNEISEKSEIFDDQFSVERPDGSNFTLKIRSTKLEDSAMYFCASSDERISSYNEQFFGPGTRLTVL.

DNA for the CDR3: TGTGCCAGTAGTGGAAATTACGAGCAGTACTTC. Residues: CASSGNYEQYF. The chain joins TRBV19 to TRBJ2-7; no clear D gene. Germline lookup yields CDR1 LNHDA and CDR2 SQIVND (reference sequence). The ends were cut back, 5 bases at V and 4 bases at J, with 6 bases in the middle. This CDR3 is built from 11 residues.

This clone appeared once. V is TRBV10-3 and J is TRBJ2-3; 13 bases are shared with TRBD2. CDR1 ENHRY and CDR2 SYGVKD come from the germline V gene. V gave up 3 bases and J gave up 6 bases; unmatched junction bases: 15. This CDR3 contains 19 residues. DNA of the CDR3: TGTGCCATCAGTGAATTTACTAGCGGGGGGGCTAAATGGTTGGATACGCAGTATTTT. This gives the protein CAISEFTSGGAKWLDTQYF.

The chain couples TRBV6-6 to TRBJ1-1; tentatively, D is TRBD1 (6 bases). The V end lost 5 bases, the J end lost 8 bases, and 18 bases lay between the germline ends. This CDR3 has 14 residues. CDR1 is MNHNY, CDR2 SVGAGI, per germline (reference sequence). CDR3 residues: CASSPQSGALEAFF. The CDR3 DNA reads TGTGCCAGCAGTCCCCAGTCGGGGGCGTTGGAAGCTTTCTTT.

The V gene is TRBV5-1, the J gene TRBJ2-7; maybe TRBD2 (6 bases). The ends were cut back, 4 bases at V and 1 base at J, with 12 bases in the middle. This CDR3 has 14 residues. Looked up from germline, CDR1 is SGHRS and CDR2 is YFSETQ. Here the CDR3 reads CASSPGLFSYEQYF. In DNA, the CDR3 is TGCGCCAGCAGCCCGGGACTCTTTTCCTACGAGCAGTACTTC.